The table lists the clone carrying this T cell receptor (beta chain) with a few counts. Sequenced material consisted of expressed TCRB transcripts (all of the isolated RNA was reverse transcribed). Data came from immunoSEQ multiplex PCR; TCRdb stores just in-frame clones and leaves some out. The sample carries under 250,000 clones, 13% to 15% recorded once. This sample was included in a study of beta chain features in type 1 diabetes. By way of CD45RO/CCR7/CD25/CD127/CD95/CD27, the CD4+ regulatory, stem cell-like memory, central memory and naive cells were sorted. Trimming at V came to 4 bases and at J to 6 bases, leaving 6 bases not matched to a gene. The CDR3 sequence is 14 residues long. Looked up from germline, CDR1 is LGHNA and CDR2 is YSLEER.

This sequence joins TRBV4-3 and TRBJ2-1, with 7 bases lining up with TRBD2. The clonotype was recovered from a woman aged 40 to 55 in good health. Sequencing was carried out using naive CD4+ T cells from blood. The CDR3 reads CASSPGGTGNEQFF. The DNA for the CDR3 is TGCGCCAGCAGCCCGGGGGGTACTGGCAATGAGCAGTTCTTC.